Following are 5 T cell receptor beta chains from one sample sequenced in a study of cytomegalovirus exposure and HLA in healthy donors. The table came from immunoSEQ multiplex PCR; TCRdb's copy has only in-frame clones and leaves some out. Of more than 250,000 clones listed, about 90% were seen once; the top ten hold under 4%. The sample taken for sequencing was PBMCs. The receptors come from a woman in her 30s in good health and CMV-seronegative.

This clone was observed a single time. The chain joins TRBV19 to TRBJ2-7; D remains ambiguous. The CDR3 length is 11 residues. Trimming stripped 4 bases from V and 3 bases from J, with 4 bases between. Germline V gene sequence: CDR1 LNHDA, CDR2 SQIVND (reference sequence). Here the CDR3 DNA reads TGTGCCAGTAGTAAGGGCTACGAGCAGTACTTC. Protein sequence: CASSKGYEQYF. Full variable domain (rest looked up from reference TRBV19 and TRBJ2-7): DGGITQSPKYLFRKEGQNVTLSCEQNLNHDAMYWYRQDPGQGLRLIYYSQIVNDFQKGDIAEGYSVSREKKESFPLTVTSAQKNPTAFYLCASSKGYEQYFGPGTRLTVT.

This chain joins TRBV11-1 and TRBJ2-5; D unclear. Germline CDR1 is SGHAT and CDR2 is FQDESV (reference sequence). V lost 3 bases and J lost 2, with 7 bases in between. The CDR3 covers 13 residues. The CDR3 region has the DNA TGTGCCAGCAGCTTCGGGCTTCAAGAGACCCAGTACTTC. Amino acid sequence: CASSFGLQETQYF.

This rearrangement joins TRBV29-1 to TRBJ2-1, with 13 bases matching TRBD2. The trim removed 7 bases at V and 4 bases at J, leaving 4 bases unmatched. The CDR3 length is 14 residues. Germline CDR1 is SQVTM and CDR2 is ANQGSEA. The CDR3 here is CSAPGLAGYNEQFF. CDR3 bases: TGCAGCGCTCCGGGACTAGCGGGATACAATGAGCAGTTCTTC.

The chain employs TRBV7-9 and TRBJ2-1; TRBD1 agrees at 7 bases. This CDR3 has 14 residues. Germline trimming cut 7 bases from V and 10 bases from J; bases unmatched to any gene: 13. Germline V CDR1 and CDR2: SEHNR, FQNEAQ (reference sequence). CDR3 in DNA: TGTGCCAGCACCCCTGCCGACAGGGTCCACGAGCAGTTCTTC. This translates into CASTPADRVHEQFF.

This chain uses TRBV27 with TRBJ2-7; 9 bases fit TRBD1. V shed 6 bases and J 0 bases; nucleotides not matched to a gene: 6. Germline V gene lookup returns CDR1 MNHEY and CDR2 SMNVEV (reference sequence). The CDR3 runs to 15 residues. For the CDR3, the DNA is TGTGCCAGCAGCTGGACAGGGGAAAGCTCCTACGAGCAGTACTTC. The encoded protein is CASSWTGESSYEQYF.